These T cell receptor beta chains were read from a single sample in a study of T cell responses to AZD1222 COVID-19 vaccine. Generated by immunoSEQ multiplex PCR, the TCRdb table keeps only in-frame clones and is missing some. The sample consists of some 130,000 clones, around 90% of them appearing once. This specimen was peripheral blood, taken 28 days after the second AZD1222 dose. Receptors were obtained from an adult who received the AZD1222 COVID-19 vaccine. CDR3s include the opening cysteine and the closing phenylalanine or tryptophan. A D gene is named only where the DNA matches it firmly. The listing skips clone size in some rows; elsewhere it reads once, few, many or a size class.

V gene	clone size	J gene	D gene	CDR3 DNA	CDR3 protein
TRBV18	.	TRBJ2-1	TRBD2	TGTGCCAGCTCACCACCGACTAGCGGCTACAATGAGCAGTTCTTC	CASSPPTSGYNEQFF
TRBV4-2	.	TRBJ1-4	.	TGTGCCAGCAGCCACACCGAGTCGGGGAACGAAAAACTGTTTTTT	CASSHTESGNEKLFF
TRBV6-5	.	TRBJ2-1	.	TGTGCCAGCAGCCAAGACAGATATCCTGGGAATGAGCAGTTCTTC	CASSQDRYPGNEQFF
TRBV6-5	.	TRBJ2-2	TRBD1	TGTGCCAGCAGATACAGGGGGCTGAAGTCCGGGGAGCTGTTTTTT	CASRYRGLKSGELFF
TRBV5-6	.	TRBJ2-2	TRBD2	TGTGCCAGCAGTCCGAGAGCGGGGGTGACCGGGGAGCTGTTTTTT	CASSPRAGVTGELFF
TRBV18	.	TRBJ1-5	.	TGTGCCAGCTCACCCCAGGCAGGCGATCAGCCCCAGCATTTT	CASSPQAGDQPQHF
TRBV4-1	once	TRBJ1-4	.	TGCGCCAGCAGCCAAGCCGGGAGATTTAATGAAAAACTGTTTTTT	CASSQAGRFNEKLFF
TRBV18	.	TRBJ1-1	.	TGTGCCAGCTCACCCCTAGGGGACACTGAAGCTTTCTTT	CASSPLGDTEAFF
TRBV13	.	TRBJ1-4	.	TGTGCCAGCAGCTTAGGCCGGTTCCGGCAGAATGAAAAACTGTTTTTT	CASSLGRFRQNEKLFF
TRBV13	once	TRBJ1-2	TRBD1	TGTGCCAGCAGCGATGCAGGGGGGTCCTTCAGTTATGGCTACACCTTC	CASSDAGGSFSYGYTF
TRBV9	.	TRBJ1-1	TRBD1	TGTGCCAGCAGCGTAGAACAGGGGGGTGAAGCTTTCTTT	CASSVEQGGEAFF
TRBV19	.	TRBJ1-6	.	TGTGCCAGTAGTATCCAGGGAAAGGATTCACCCCTCCACTTT	CASSIQGKDSPLHF
TRBV19	once	TRBJ2-2	.	TGTGCCAGCAACCGAGGGTTAGACACCGGGGAGCTGTTTTTT	CASNRGLDTGELFF
TRBV4-3	.	TRBJ2-5	.	TGCGCCAGCAGCCAAGATAGGGTACGAGGGGAAGAGACCCAGTACTTC	CASSQDRVRGEETQYF
TRBV7-3	.	TRBJ2-3	.	TGTGCCAGCAGCTTAAAAGCAGATACGCAGTATTTT	CASSLKADTQYF
TRBV10-3	.	TRBJ2-7	.	TGTGCCATCAGTGATATGGGGGCCGGGGAGCAGTACTTC	CAISDMGAGEQYF
TRBV5-1	.	TRBJ1-2	.	TGCGCCAGCAGCACCGACAGGAGCTATGGCTACACCTTC	CASSTDRSYGYTF
TRBV7-2	.	TRBJ2-3	.	TGTGCCAGTAAGCGGCCGGGGGGCTTCGATACGCAGTATTTT	CASKRPGGFDTQYF
TRBV30	once	TRBJ1-2	.	TGTGCCTGGTTGGACCAGGGGAGTGGTTATGGCTACACCTTC	CAWLDQGSGYGYTF
TRBV5-4	.	TRBJ1-1	.	TGTGCCAGCAGCCCACTTCCGGGGGTGAGGACTGAAGCTTTCTTT	CASSPLPGVRTEAFF
TRBV11-1	.	TRBJ2-1	.	TGTGCCAGCAGCTTAGGGGGCTCCTACAATGAGCAGTTCTTC	CASSLGGSYNEQFF
TRBV6-5	.	TRBJ1-2	.	TGTGCCAGCAGCCCCCTGGCCTCAATCCCCTATGGCTACACCTTC	CASSPLASIPYGYTF
TRBV19	.	TRBJ2-7	.	TGTGCCAGCTCACAGGTTTTAACCTACGAGCAGTACTTC	CASSQVLTYEQYF
TRBV24-1	.	TRBJ2-5	.	TGTGCCACCAGTCTGGGCGGACTCTCGGGGGAGACCCAGTACTTC	CATSLGGLSGETQYF
TRBV7-3	.	TRBJ2-3	TRBD1	TGTGCCAGCAGCCAGGGACAGGCAGATACGCAGTATTTT	CASSQGQADTQYF
TRBV7-2	.	TRBJ1-1	.	TGTGCCAGCAGGACCGGGCCAGGTAACACTGAAGCTTTCTTT	CASRTGPGNTEAFF
TRBV30	.	TRBJ1-2	.	TGTGCCTGGTCTCGGGGGGCGTATGGCTACACCTTC	CAWSRGAYGYTF